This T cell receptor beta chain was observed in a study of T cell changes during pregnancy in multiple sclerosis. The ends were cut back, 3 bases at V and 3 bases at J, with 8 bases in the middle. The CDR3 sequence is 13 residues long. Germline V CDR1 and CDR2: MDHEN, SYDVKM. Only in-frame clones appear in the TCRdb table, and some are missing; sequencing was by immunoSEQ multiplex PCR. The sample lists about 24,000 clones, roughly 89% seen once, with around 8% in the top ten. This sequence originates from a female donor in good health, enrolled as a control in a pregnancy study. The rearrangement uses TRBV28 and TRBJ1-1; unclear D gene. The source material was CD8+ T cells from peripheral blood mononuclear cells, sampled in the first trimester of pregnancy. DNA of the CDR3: TGTGCCAGCAGTTTCGGCGGCCACACTGAAGCTTTCTTT. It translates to CASSFGGHTEAFF.